Each of the 13 T cell receptor beta chains below was sequenced from the same sample in a study of early T cells in non-severe SARS-CoV-2 infection. MiXCR was run by TCRdb on the 5' RACE reads, yielding one entry per CDR3 protein. The table has roughly 69,000 distinct CDR3 sequences, about 9.4% seen once. The sequenced sample was whole blood. The receptors come from an adult who was a healthcare worker with PCR-confirmed SARS-CoV-2 infection or an uninfected control (not recorded which).

This chain joins TRBV7-2 and TRBJ2-7; no clear D. CDR1 and CDR2 from the germline V gene are SGHTA and FQGNSA. The CDR3 is made up of 14 amino acids. With 5 bases removed from V and 5 bases from J, the gap between germline ends came to 16 bases. In DNA, the CDR3 is TGTGCCAGCAGCGTAAGAGGCCAGGCCCACGAGCAGTACTTC. Translating gives CASSVRGQAHEQYF.

This clonotype was counted many times. The chain has TRBV7-9 and TRBJ2-1; 7 positions match TRBD2. Germline V gene data show CDR1 as SEHNR and CDR2 as FQNEAQ (reference sequence). The V and J ends lost 3 bases and 2 bases, in that order; junction bases with no gene match: 10. This CDR3 has 17 residues. Here the CDR3 reads CASSLFSGRLTYNEQFF. The CDR3 bases are TGTGCCAGCAGCTTGTTTAGCGGGCGCCTCACCTACAATGAGCAGTTCTTC.

Many counts were recorded for this clonotype. The chain joins TRBV7-8 to TRBJ2-1; D gene uncertain. Deletions cut 6 bases from V and 8 bases from J, with 11 bases between. This CDR3 is built from 12 residues. From germline, CDR1 is SGHVS and CDR2 FQNEAQ. CDR3 in amino acids: CASSLTGDEQFF. DNA for the CDR3: TGTGCCAGCAGTTTAACCGGCGATGAGCAGTTCTTC.

There are a few counts of this clonotype. In DNA form, the CDR3 reads TGTGCCAGCACCTCCGCAAGCAGGGCAGGCAATGAGCAGTTCTTC. The encoded protein is CASTSASRAGNEQFF. The V call is TRBV25-1, the J call TRBJ2-1; maybe TRBD1 (5 bases). Germline loops: CDR1 MGHDK, CDR2 SYGVNS. V lost 7 bases to trimming and J lost 6 bases, with 19 bases between them. The CDR3 contains 15 residues.

This clonotype was seen at least ten times. The chain is built from TRBV6-2 or TRBV6-3 and TRBJ1-5, with D unclear. The V end lost 2 bases, the J end lost 0 bases, and 8 bases lay between the germline ends. This CDR3 comprises 15 residues. Germline lookup yields CDR1 MNHEY and CDR2 SVGEGT. The CDR3 protein is CASSYASNSNQPQHF. DNA for the CDR3: TGTGCCAGCAGTTACGCTTCAAATAGCAATCAGCCCCAGCATTTT.

This clonotype was picked up many times. The rearrangement uses TRBV5-1 and TRBJ1-2; D possibly corresponds to TRBD1 (6 bases). The ends were cut back, 0 bases at V and 4 bases at J, with 10 bases in the middle. From germline, CDR1 is SGHRS and CDR2 YFSETQ. This CDR3 spans 14 amino acids. The CDR3 nucleotides are TGCGCCAGCAGCTTGGGAGGACAGAGCTATGGCTACACCTTC. It encodes CASSLGGQSYGYTF. Based on the CDR3 plus reference TRBV5-1 and TRBJ1-2, the full variable domain is KAGVTQTPRYLIKTRGQQVTLSCSPISGHRSVSWYQQTPGQGLQFLFEYFSETQRNKGNFPGRFSGRQFSNSRSEMNVSTLELGDSALYLCASSLGGQSYGYTFGSGTRLTVV.

This chain connects TRBV11-3 to TRBJ2-3; D is possibly TRBD2 (5 bases). From germline, CDR1 is SGHNT and CDR2 YENEEA. Trimming stripped 4 bases from V and 0 bases from J, with 11 bases between. The CDR3 spans 15 residues. The CDR3, as DNA: TGTGCCAGCAGCTCAGGACTTCTTAGCACAGATACGCAGTATTTT. Its translation is CASSSGLLSTDTQYF.

V and J are TRBV25-1 and TRBJ2-2; a weak D match, TRBD2 (6 bases). From germline, CDR1 is MGHDK and CDR2 SYGVNS. Trimming left V 1 base short and J 1 base short, with 10 bases between. The CDR3 is made up of 16 amino acids. The CDR3 region is CASSEFGGMNTGELFF. As DNA, the CDR3 is TGTGCCAGCAGTGAATTCGGCGGGATGAACACCGGGGAGCTGTTTTTT.

This chain joins TRBV29-1 and TRBJ1-5, with 12 bases lining up with TRBD1. J lost 4 bases, V lost 7 bases, and 5 bases had no gene match. The length of the CDR3 is 14 residues. Per the germline V gene, CDR1 is SQVTM and CDR2 is ANQGSEA. The CDR3 is CSAGTGGSNQPQHF. Here the CDR3 DNA reads TGCAGCGCCGGGACAGGGGGCTCAAATCAGCCCCAGCATTTT.

There are many counts of this clonotype. The rearrangement links TRBV4-3 to TRBJ2-5; D not resolved. With 0 bases removed from V and 2 bases from J, the gap between germline ends came to 4 bases. Germline assignment: CDR1 LGHNA and CDR2 YSLEER. The CDR3 is 13 amino acids. The CDR3 sequence is CASSQDRQETQYF. The CDR3 nucleotides are TGCGCCAGCAGCCAAGACAGGCAAGAGACCCAGTACTTC.

The rearrangement joins TRBV25-1 to TRBJ2-1; 8 nucleotides align to TRBD1. CDR3 size: 14 residues. Germline values: CDR1 MGHDK, CDR2 SYGVNS. Losses at the gene ends were 6 bases for V and 2 bases for J; bases not matched to a gene: 3. CDR3 residues: CASSTQGAYNEQFF. CDR3 nucleotide sequence: TGTGCCAGCAGCACACAGGGGGCCTACAATGAGCAGTTCTTC.

This clonotype was seen many times. This chain joins TRBV20-1 and TRBJ2-7; TRBD2 is a possible D gene (6 bases). The germline CDR1 and CDR2 sequences are DFQATT and SNEGSKA (reference sequence). Trimming left V 6 bases short and J 5 bases short, with 14 bases between. This CDR3 contains 12 residues. Written as DNA, the CDR3 is TGCAGTGCCGGACGGGGGTCCAACGAGCAGTACTTC. Protein product: CSAGRGSNEQYF.

This rearrangement joins TRBV3-1 to TRBJ2-1; D uncertain. Germline V lookup: CDR1 LGHDT, CDR2 YNNKEL (reference sequence). Trimming removed 1 base from V and 8 bases from J, with 6 bases in between. The CDR3 sequence is 12 residues long. CDR3 amino acids: CASSQVNDEQFF. CDR3 coding DNA: TGTGCCAGCAGCCAAGTCAACGATGAGCAGTTCTTC.